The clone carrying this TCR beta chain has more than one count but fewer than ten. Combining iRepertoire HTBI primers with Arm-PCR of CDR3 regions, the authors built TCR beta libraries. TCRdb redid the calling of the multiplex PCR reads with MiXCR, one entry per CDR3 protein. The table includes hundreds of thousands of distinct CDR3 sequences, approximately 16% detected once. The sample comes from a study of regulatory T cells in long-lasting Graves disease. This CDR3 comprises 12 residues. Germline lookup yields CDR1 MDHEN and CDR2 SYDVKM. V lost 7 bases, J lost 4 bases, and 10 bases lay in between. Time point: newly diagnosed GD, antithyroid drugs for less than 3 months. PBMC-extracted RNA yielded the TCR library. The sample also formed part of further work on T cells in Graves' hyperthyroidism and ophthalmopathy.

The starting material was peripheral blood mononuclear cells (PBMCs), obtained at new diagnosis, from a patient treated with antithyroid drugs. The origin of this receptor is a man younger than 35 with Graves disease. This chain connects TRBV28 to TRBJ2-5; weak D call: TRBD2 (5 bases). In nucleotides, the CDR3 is TGTGCCAGCACTCCGGCGGGAGAGACCCAGTACTTC. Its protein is CASTPAGETQYF.